What follows are 18 T cell receptor beta chains derived from one specimen sequenced in a study of monozygotic twins with cystic fibrosis. The data were produced by immunoSEQ multiplex PCR, yet TCRdb's version contains in-frame clones alone and is incomplete. The profile shows about 30,000 clones, over 75% of them singletons. The sample taken for sequencing was blood. The receptor set was obtained from a girl aged 2-10 years with cystic fibrosis.

The chain employs TRBV2 and TRBJ2-7; possibly TRBD1 for D (5 bases). V was trimmed by 6 bases and J by 0 bases, leaving 6 bases between them. The germline V gene encodes CDR1 SNHLY and CDR2 FYNNEI. There are 12 residues in the CDR3. CDR3 in DNA: TGTGCCAGCAGCAGGGACTCCTACGAGCAGTACTTC. This encodes CASSRDSYEQYF. Variable domain in full (rest from reference TRBV2 and TRBJ2-7): EPEVTQTPSHQVTQMGQEVILRCVPISNHLYFYWYRQILGQKVEFLVSFYNNEISEKSEIFDDQFSVERPDGSNFTLKIRSTKLEDSAMYFCASSRDSYEQYFGPGTRLTVT.

The J gene is TRBJ1-6, the V gene TRBV5-4, with 8 bases fitting TRBD1. The CDR3 runs 14 residues. The germline V gene encodes CDR1 SGHNT and CDR2 YYREEE (reference sequence). V was clipped by 4 bases and J by 9 bases; unmatched bases: 6. CDR3 DNA sequence: TGTGCCAGCAGCCAGGACAGGGCGGGTTCACCCCTCCACTTT. Its translation is CASSQDRAGSPLHF. Filled out from reference TRBV5-4 and TRBJ1-6, the complete variable domain reads ETGVTQSPTHLIKTRGQQVTLRCSSQSGHNTVSWYQQALGQGPQFIFQYYREEENGRGNFPPRFSGLQFPNYSSELNVNALELDDSALYLCASSQDRAGSPLHFGNGTRLTVT.

V usage is TRBV4-3 and J usage is TRBJ1-1, with TRBD1 matching 8 bases. Looked up from germline, CDR1 is LGHNA and CDR2 is YSLEER. V lost 9 bases, J lost 4 bases, and 10 bases stayed unmatched. The CDR3 runs to 14 residues. The CDR3 loop is CASGGDRSGTEAFF. CDR3 nucleotides: TGCGCCAGTGGGGGGGACAGGTCAGGCACTGAAGCTTTCTTT.

The chain recombines TRBV5-1 with TRBJ2-7; D tentatively reads TRBD1 or TRBD2 (6 bases each). Between the trimmed V and J ends, which lost 2 bases and 3 bases, there was a span of 12 bases. The CDR3 sequence is 14 residues long. Germline CDR1 SGHRS, CDR2 YFSETQ. In DNA, the CDR3 is TGCGCCAGCAGCTTCACGGGGGCCCTCTACGAGCAGTACTTC. Translated, it gives CASSFTGALYEQYF.

In nucleotides, the CDR3 is TGTGCCAGCAGTGAATACGGGGAGAACGAGCAGTACTTC. Protein: CASSEYGENEQYF. V is TRBV25-1 and J is TRBJ2-7; a weak D match, TRBD2 (5 bases). CDR3 size: 13 residues. CDR1 and CDR2 from the germline V gene are MGHDK and SYGVNS. Trimming removed 0 bases at V and 5 bases at J, with 8 bases between.

This clone was seen just once. The genes are TRBV2 and TRBJ1-2, with 8 positions matching TRBD1. The length of the CDR3 is 13 residues. Germline CDR1 reads SNHLY; CDR2 reads FYNNEI. V shed 8 bases and J 8 bases; nucleotides not matched to a gene: 10. CDR3 sequence: CASSFDRGRGYTF. In nucleotides, the CDR3 is TGTGCCAGCTCCTTCGACAGGGGAAGGGGCTACACCTTC.

The chain combines TRBV5-4 with TRBJ1-1; no definite D call. Trimming removed 2 bases at V and 8 bases at J, with 19 bases between. The CDR3 runs 15 residues. Germline CDR1 reads SGHNT; CDR2 reads YYREEE (reference sequence). In DNA form, the CDR3 reads TGTGCCAGCAGCTTTGGGCTAGAGATGAGGCGGGAAGCTTTCTTT. Amino acid sequence: CASSFGLEMRREAFF.

This chain links TRBV25-1 with TRBJ2-1, with D possibly being TRBD1 (6 bases). V lost 6 bases to trimming and J lost 5 bases, with 23 bases between them. This CDR3 spans 17 amino acids. Germline values: CDR1 MGHDK, CDR2 SYGVNS. As DNA, the CDR3 is TGTGCCAGCAGCGCCGCTGTCAGGGACAAGCTACACAATGAGCAGTTCTTC. Translation gives CASSAAVRDKLHNEQFF.

The CDR3 here is CASSQVEGSYTGELFF. As DNA, the CDR3 is TGTGCCAGCAGCCAAGTGGAGGGGTCCTACACCGGGGAGCTGTTTTTT. This rearrangement joins TRBV4-2 to TRBJ2-2, with D possibly TRBD2 on 6 matching bases. This CDR3 has 16 amino acids. Trimming cost V 1 base and J 3 bases, with 12 bases left between them. Germline V gene sequence: CDR1 LGHNA, CDR2 YNFKEQ.

The V and J genes are TRBV2 and TRBJ2-7, with a tentative D call TRBD2 (6 bases). The length of the CDR3 is 16 residues. Between the trimmed V and J ends, which lost 3 bases and 2 bases, there was a span of 17 bases. Germline CDR1 reads SNHLY; CDR2 reads FYNNEI. The CDR3 DNA reads TGTGCCAGCAGTGACGGCCGGGGTCGGGGGACCTACGAGCAGTACTTC. Translating it yields CASSDGRGRGTYEQYF.

This rearrangement joins TRBV30 to TRBJ1-4, with 8 bases aligning to TRBD1. CDR1 is GTSNPN, CDR2 SVGIG, per germline (reference sequence). This CDR3 spans 17 amino acids. J was trimmed by 8 bases and V by 4 bases; bases with no gene match: 18. The CDR3: CAWIALLTAGTGEKLFF. CDR3 sequence (DNA): TGTGCCTGGATTGCACTACTCACTGCCGGGACAGGAGAAAAACTGTTTTTT.

This chain uses TRBV6-6 with TRBJ1-6; weak D call: TRBD1 (6 bases). CDR1 is MNHNY, CDR2 SVGAGI, per germline (reference sequence). The length of the CDR3 is 13 residues. Between the trimmed V and J ends, which lost 5 bases and 9 bases, there was a span of 11 bases. DNA of the CDR3: TGTGCCAGCAGTAACAGGGAGGTTTCACCCCTCCACTTT. Protein sequence: CASSNREVSPLHF.

The chain has TRBV30 and TRBJ1-6, with a weak D call TRBD1 (5 bases). The CDR3 is 15 residues long. Trimming removed 4 bases from V and 8 bases from J, with 18 bases in between. Germline assignment: CDR1 GTSNPN and CDR2 SVGIG (reference sequence). CDR3 in amino acids: CAWTGQLLFDSPLHF. The CDR3 DNA follows: TGTGCCTGGACCGGACAATTACTTTTCGATTCACCCCTCCACTTT.

The J gene is TRBJ1-3, the V gene TRBV4-1, with 7 bases lining up with TRBD1. The CDR3 runs 16 residues. Per germline, CDR1 MGHRA and CDR2 YSYEKL. J was trimmed by 2 bases and V by 2 bases; bases with no gene match: 6. In nucleotides, the CDR3 is TGCGCCAGCAGCCAACCAAGACAGGGTGCTGGAAACACCATATATTTT. It encodes CASSQPRQGAGNTIYF.

This chain uses TRBV7-7 with TRBJ1-2; D is undetermined. Trimming pared 1 base from V and 3 bases from J, leaving 12 bases between. Looked up from germline, CDR1 is SSHAT and CDR2 is FNYEAQ (reference sequence). This CDR3 contains 15 residues. The CDR3 region has the DNA TGTGCCAGCAGCTTAGTAGGGTTAGGTGACTATGGCTACACCTTC. It codes for CASSLVGLGDYGYTF.

In its sample, this clone was seen a few times. This chain connects TRBV30 to TRBJ1-2; D is ambiguous. Trimming took 2 bases from V and 4 from J, leaving 8 bases between them. This CDR3 is 12 amino acids long. The germline V gene encodes CDR1 GTSNPN and CDR2 SVGIG (reference sequence). The CDR3, as DNA: TGTGCCTGGAGTAAGACCACCTATGGCTACACCTTC. Its translation: CAWSKTTYGYTF.

CDR3 sequence (DNA): TGTGCCAGCAGTTACCTTACTTCGTCAGGAGGCTACACCTTC. This sequence encodes CASSYLTSSGGYTF. V usage is TRBV6-5 and J usage is TRBJ1-2, with no clear D. The germline gives CDR1 MNHEY, CDR2 SVGAGI. Trimming shortened V by 2 bases and J by 8 bases, and 15 bases separated the two germline ends. The CDR3 covers 14 residues.

The chain carries TRBV5-4 and TRBJ2-1, with 13 bases matching TRBD2. This CDR3 contains 15 residues. Germline CDR1 reads SGHNT; CDR2 reads YYREEE (reference sequence). Trimming took 4 bases from V and 7 from J; bases not matched to a gene: 5. CDR3 sequence: CASSGGLAGLNEQFF. The CDR3 nucleotides are TGTGCCAGCAGCGGGGGACTAGCGGGGCTGAATGAGCAGTTCTTC.